This T cell receptor (beta chain) appears in the sequencing data of a study of OX40 agonist ivuxolimab in advanced cancers. Study as a whole: Patients got intravenous ivuxolimab at 0.01 to 10 mg/kg every 2 weeks. Study results and caveats: Expanded clones belonging to CD8+ T cells outnumbered, on average, those of CD4+.

The data were produced by immunoSEQ multiplex PCR, yet TCRdb's version contains in-frame clones alone and is incomplete. Among just over 40,000 clones, more than 75% were seen once, and the ten largest hold about 17%. Worth noting for this clone: Its antigen is not known.

CDR1 LNHNV and CDR2 YYDKDF come from the germline V gene (reference sequence). CDR3 length: 15 residues. V lost 4 bases, J lost 3 bases, and 14 bases lay in between. This sequence originates from an adult with an advanced solid tumor such as melanoma, head and neck, liver or kidney cancer. This specimen consisted of CD4+ or CD8+ T cells sorted from blood, obtained in a trial of the OX40 agonist ivuxolimab. V and J are TRBV15 and TRBJ2-3, with D perhaps matching TRBD2 (7 bases). CDR3 protein: CATSTRGGATDTQYF. CDR3 sequence (DNA): TGTGCCACCAGCACTAGAGGGGGGGCGACAGATACGCAGTATTTT.